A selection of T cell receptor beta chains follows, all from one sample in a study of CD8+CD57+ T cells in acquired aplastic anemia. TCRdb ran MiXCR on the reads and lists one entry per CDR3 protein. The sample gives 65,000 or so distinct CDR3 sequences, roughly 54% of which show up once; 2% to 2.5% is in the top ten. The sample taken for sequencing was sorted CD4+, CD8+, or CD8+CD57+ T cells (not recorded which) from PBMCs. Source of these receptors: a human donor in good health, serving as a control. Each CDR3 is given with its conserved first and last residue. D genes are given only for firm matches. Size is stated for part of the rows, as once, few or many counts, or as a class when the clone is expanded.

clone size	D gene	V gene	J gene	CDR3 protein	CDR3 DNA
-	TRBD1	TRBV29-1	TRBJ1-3	CSVGDRGISGNTIYF	TGCAGCGTCGGGGACAGGGGCATCTCTGGAAACACCATATATTTT
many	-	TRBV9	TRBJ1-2	CASSGYRENYGYTF	TGTGCCAGCAGCGGCTACAGGGAGAACTATGGCTACACCTTC
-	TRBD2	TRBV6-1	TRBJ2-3	CASSERGGSDTQYF	TGTGCCAGCAGTGAACGGGGGGGATCCGATACGCAGTATTTT
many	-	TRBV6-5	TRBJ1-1	CASSYARTYPGNTEAFF	TGTGCCAGCAGTTACGCTCGGACCTACCCTGGGAACACTGAAGCTTTCTTT
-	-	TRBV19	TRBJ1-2	CASSLDRTHYGYTF	TGTGCCAGTAGTTTAGACAGGACCCACTATGGCTACACCTTC
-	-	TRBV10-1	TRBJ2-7	CASSAIRPPRSYEQYF	TGCGCCAGCAGTGCAATCAGGCCCCCACGCTCCTACGAGCAGTACTTC
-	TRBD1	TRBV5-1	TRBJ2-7	CASSQLQGSEQYF	TGCGCCAGCAGCCAATTACAGGGGAGCGAGCAGTACTTC
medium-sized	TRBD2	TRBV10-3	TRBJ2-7	CAISRLAGAIYEQYF	TGTGCCATCAGTAGACTAGCGGGAGCAATCTACGAGCAGTACTTC
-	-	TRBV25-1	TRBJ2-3	CASSARATPRTDTQYF	TGTGCCAGCAGCGCCAGGGCTACGCCCCGCACAGATACGCAGTATTTT
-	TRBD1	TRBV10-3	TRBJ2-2	CAIKGQQNTGELFF	TGTGCCATCAAGGGACAGCAGAACACCGGGGAGCTGTTTTTT
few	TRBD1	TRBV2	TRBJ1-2	CARRTGGYGYTF	TGTGCCAGACGAACAGGGGGCTATGGCTACACCTTC
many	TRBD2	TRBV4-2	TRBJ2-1	CASSQPSGGGEEQFF	TGTGCCAGCAGCCAACCTAGCGGGGGAGGAGAGGAGCAGTTCTTC
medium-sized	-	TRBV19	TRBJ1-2	CATAAGTVGAGYTF	TGTGCCACCGCCGCCGGGACGGTCGGTGCAGGCTACACCTTC
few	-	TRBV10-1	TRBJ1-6	CASRIKNSPLHF	TGCGCCAGCAGGATTAAGAATTCACCCCTCCACTTT
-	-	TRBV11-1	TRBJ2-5	CASSFISGPLQETQYF	TGTGCCAGCAGCTTCATTAGCGGACCTCTCCAAGAGACCCAGTACTTC
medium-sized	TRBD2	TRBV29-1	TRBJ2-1	CSVSARLAPNEQFF	TGCAGCGTATCCGCCAGACTAGCGCCCAATGAGCAGTTCTTC